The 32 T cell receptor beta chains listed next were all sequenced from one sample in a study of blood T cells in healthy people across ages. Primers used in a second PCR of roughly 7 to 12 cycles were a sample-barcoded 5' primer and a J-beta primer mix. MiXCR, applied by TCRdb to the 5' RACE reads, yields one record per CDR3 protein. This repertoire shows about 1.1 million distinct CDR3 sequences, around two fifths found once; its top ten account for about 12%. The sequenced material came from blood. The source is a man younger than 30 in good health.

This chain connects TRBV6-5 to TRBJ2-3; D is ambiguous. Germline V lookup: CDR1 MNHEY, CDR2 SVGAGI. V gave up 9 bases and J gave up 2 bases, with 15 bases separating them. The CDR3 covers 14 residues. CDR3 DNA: TGTGCCAGTCCTGTGAGCATCTACACAGATACGCAGTATTTT. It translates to CASPVSIYTDTQYF.

The CDR3 loop is CASRRTSGLREQFF. The CDR3, as DNA: TGTGCCAGCAGGCGGACTAGCGGGTTGCGGGAGCAGTTCTTC. The chain combines TRBV12-3 or TRBV12-4 with TRBJ2-1; 11 bases line up with TRBD2. The V segment lost 6 bases and the J segment 10 bases; nucleotides outside the gene matches: 8. The CDR3 sequence is 14 residues long.

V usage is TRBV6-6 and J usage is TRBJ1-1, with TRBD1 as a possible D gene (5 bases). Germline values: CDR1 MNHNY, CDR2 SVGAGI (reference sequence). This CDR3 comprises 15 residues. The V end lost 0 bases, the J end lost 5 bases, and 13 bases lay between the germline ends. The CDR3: CASSYSGGGGTEAFF. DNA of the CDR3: TGTGCCAGCAGTTACTCGGGCGGCGGGGGAACTGAAGCTTTCTTT.

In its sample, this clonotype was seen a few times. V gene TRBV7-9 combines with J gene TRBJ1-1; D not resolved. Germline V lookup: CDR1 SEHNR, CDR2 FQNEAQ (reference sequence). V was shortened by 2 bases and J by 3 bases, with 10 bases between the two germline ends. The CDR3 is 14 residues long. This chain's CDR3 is CASSLRMWDTEAFF. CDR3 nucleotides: TGTGCCAGCAGCTTAAGGATGTGGGACACTGAAGCTTTCTTT.

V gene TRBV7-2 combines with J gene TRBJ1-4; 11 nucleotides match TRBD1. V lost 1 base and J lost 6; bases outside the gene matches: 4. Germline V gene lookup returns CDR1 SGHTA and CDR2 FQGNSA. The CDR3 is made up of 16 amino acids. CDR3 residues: CASSLEGTGGDEKLFF. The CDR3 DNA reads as TGTGCCAGCAGCTTAGAAGGGACAGGGGGGGATGAAAAACTGTTTTTT. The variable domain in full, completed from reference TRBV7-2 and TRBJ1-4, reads GAGVSQSPSNKVTEKGKDVELRCDPISGHTALYWYRQSLGQGLEFLIYFQGNSAPDKSGLPSDRFSAERTGGSVSTLTIQRTQQEDSAVYLCASSLEGTGGDEKLFFGSGTQLSVL.

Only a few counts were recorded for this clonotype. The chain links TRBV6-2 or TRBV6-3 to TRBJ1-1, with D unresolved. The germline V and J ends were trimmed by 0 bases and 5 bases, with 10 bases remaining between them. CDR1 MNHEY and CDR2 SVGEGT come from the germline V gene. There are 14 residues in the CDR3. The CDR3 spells CASSYSIRRTEAFF. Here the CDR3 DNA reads TGTGCCAGCAGTTACTCGATTCGGCGAACTGAAGCTTTCTTT.

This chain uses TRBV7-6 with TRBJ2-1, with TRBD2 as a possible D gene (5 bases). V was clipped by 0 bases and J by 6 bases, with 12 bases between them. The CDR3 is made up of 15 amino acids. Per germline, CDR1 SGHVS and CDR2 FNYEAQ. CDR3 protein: CASSLARGSGNEQFF. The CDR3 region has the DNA TGTGCCAGCAGCTTAGCACGGGGTTCGGGCAATGAGCAGTTCTTC.

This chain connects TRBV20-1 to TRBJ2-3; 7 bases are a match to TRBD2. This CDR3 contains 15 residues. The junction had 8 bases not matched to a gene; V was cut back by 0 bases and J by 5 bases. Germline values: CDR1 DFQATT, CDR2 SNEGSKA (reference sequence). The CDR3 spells CSARDRAGWEDTQYF. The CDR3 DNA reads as TGCAGTGCTAGAGATCGAGCGGGGTGGGAAGATACGCAGTATTTT.

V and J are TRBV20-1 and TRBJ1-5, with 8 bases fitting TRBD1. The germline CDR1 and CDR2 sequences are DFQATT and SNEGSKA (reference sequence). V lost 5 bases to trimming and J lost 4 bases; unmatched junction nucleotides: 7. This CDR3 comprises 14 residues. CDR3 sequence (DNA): TGCAGTGCTGCAGCTACAGGGGGTAATCAGCCCCAGCATTTT. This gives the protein CSAAATGGNQPQHF.

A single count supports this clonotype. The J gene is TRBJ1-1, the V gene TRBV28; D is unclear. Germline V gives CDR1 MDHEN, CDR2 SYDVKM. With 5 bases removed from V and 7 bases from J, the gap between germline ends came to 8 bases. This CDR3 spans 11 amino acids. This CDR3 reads CASSTGFEAFF. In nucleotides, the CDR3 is TGTGCCAGCAGTACGGGGTTTGAAGCTTTCTTT.

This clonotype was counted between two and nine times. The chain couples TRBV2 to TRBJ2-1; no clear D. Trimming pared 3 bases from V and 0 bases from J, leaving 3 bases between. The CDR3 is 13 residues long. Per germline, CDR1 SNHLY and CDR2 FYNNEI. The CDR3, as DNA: TGTGCCAGCAGTGACACCTCCTACAATGAGCAGTTCTTC. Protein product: CASSDTSYNEQFF.

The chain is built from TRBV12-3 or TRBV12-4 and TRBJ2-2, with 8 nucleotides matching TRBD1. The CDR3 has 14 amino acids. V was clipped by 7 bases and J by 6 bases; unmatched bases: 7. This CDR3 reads CASMVRGRAGELFF. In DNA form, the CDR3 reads TGTGCCAGCATGGTCAGGGGGCGCGCCGGGGAGCTGTTTTTT.

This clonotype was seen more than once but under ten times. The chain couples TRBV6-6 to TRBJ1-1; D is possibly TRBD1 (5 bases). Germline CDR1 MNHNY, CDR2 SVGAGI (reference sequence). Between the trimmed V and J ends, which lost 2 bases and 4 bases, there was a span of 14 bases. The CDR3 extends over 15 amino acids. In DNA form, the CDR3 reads TGTGCCAGCAGTTACGGCGGACAAGGTAGCACTGAAGCTTTCTTT. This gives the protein CASSYGGQGSTEAFF.

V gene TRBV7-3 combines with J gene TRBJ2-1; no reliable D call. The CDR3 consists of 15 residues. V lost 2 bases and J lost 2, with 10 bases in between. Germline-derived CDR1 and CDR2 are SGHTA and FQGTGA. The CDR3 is CASSLEGKPYNEQFF. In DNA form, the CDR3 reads TGTGCCAGCAGCTTAGAAGGGAAGCCCTACAATGAGCAGTTCTTC.

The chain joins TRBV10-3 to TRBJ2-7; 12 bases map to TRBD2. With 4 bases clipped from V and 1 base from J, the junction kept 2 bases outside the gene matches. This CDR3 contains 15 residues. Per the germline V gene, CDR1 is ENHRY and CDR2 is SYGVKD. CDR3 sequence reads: CAISATSGGSYEQYF. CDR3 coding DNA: TGTGCCATCAGTGCAACTAGCGGGGGGTCCTACGAGCAGTACTTC.

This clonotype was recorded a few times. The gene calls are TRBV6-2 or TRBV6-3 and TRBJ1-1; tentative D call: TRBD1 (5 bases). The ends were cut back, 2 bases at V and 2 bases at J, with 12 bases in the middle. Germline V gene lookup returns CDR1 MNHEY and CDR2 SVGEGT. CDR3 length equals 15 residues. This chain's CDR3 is CASSYPRDRNTEAFF. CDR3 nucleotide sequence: TGTGCCAGCAGTTACCCCCGGGACCGAAACACTGAAGCTTTCTTT.

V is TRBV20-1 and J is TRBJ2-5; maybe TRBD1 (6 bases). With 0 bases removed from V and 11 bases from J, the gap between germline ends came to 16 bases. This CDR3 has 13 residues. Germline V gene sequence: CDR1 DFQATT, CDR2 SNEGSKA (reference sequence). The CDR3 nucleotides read TGCAGTGCTAGAGACTCAACAGGGTGCGGACAGTACTTC. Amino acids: CSARDSTGCGQYF.

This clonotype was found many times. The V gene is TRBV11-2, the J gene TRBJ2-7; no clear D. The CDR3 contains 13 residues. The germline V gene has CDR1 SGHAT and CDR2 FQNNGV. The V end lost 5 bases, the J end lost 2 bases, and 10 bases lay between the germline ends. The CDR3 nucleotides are TGTGCCAGCAGCCCCGGGCAGACCTACGAGCAGTACTTC. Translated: CASSPGQTYEQYF.

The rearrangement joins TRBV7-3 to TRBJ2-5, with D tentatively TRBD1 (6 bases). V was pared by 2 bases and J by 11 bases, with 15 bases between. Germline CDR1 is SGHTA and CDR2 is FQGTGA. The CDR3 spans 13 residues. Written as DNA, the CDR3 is TGTGCCAGCAGCTTAGGACAGAAAAATGAGCAGTACTTC. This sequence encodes CASSLGQKNEQYF.

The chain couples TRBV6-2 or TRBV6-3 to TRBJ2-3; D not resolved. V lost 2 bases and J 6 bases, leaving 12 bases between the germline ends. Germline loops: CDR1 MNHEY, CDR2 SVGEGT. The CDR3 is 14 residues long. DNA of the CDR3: TGTGCCAGCAGTTACAACCCTAACACTGATACGCAGTATTTT. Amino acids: CASSYNPNTDTQYF.

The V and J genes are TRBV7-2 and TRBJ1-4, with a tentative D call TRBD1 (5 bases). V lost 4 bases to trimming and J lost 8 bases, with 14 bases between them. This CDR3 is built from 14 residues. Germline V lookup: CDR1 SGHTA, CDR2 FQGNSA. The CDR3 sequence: CASSSRDGSEKLFF. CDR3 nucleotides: TGTGCCAGCAGCTCCCGGGACGGTTCCGAAAAACTGTTTTTT. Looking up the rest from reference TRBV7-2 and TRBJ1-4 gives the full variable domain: GAGVSQSPSNKVTEKGKDVELRCDPISGHTALYWYRQSLGQGLEFLIYFQGNSAPDKSGLPSDRFSAERTGGSVSTLTIQRTQQEDSAVYLCASSSRDGSEKLFFGSGTQLSVL.

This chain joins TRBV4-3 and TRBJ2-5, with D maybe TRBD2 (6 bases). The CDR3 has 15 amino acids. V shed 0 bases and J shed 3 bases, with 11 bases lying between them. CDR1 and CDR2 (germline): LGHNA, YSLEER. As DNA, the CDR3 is TGCGCCAGCAGCCAAGATGAGGGGACTGAAGAGACCCAGTACTTC. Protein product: CASSQDEGTEETQYF.

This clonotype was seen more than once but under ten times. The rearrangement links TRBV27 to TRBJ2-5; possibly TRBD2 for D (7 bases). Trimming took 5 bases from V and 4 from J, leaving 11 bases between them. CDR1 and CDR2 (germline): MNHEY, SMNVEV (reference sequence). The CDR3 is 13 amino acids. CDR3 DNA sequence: TGTGCCAGCAGTGGGGGGGGCTTAGAGACCCAGTACTTC. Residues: CASSGGGLETQYF.

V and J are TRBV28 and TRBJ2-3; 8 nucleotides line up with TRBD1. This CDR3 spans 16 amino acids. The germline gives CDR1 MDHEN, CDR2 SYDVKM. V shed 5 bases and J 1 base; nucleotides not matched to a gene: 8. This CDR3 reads CASSPNQGAGTDTQYF. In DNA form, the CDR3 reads TGTGCCAGCAGTCCTAACCAGGGGGCCGGCACAGATACGCAGTATTTT.

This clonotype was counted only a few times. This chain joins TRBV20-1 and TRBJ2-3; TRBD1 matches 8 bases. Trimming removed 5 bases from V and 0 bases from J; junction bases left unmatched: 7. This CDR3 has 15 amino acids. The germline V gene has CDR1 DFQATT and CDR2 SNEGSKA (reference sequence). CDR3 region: CSAYQGAASTDTQYF. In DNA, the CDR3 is TGCAGTGCTTACCAGGGGGCGGCTAGCACAGATACGCAGTATTTT.

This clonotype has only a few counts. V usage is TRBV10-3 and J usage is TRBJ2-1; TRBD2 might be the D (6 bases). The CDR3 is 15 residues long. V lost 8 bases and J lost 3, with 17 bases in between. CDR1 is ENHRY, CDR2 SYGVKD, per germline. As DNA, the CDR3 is TGTGCCATCTCCCCGGGAGAGGGACTCTACAATGAGCAGTTCTTC. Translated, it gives CAISPGEGLYNEQFF.

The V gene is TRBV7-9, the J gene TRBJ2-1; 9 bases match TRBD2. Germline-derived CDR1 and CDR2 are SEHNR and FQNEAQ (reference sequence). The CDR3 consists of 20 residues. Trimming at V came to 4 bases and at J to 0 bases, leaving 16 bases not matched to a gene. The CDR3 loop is CASSYIKAGTSSSSYNEQFF. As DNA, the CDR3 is TGTGCCAGCAGCTACATCAAAGCCGGGACTAGCAGTAGCTCCTACAATGAGCAGTTCTTC. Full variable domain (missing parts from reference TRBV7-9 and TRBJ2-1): DTGVSQNPRHKITKRGQNVTFRCDPISEHNRLYWYRQTLGQGPEFLTYFQNEAQLEKSRLLSDRFSAERPKGSFSTLEIQRTEQGDSAMYLCASSYIKAGTSSSSYNEQFFGPGTRLTVL.

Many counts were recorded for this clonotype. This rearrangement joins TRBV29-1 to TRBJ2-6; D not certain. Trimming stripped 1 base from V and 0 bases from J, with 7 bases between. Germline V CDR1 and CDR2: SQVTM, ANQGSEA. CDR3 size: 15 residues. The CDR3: CSVEVRSSGANVLTF. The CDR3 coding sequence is TGCAGCGTTGAAGTTAGGTCCTCTGGGGCCAACGTCCTGACTTTC.

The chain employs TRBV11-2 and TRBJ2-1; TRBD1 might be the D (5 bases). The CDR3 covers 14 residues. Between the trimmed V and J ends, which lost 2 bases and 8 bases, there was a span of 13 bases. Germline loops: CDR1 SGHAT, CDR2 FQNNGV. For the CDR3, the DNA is TGTGCCAGCAGCTTAAGTCAGGGATCGGATGAGCAGTTCTTC. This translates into CASSLSQGSDEQFF.

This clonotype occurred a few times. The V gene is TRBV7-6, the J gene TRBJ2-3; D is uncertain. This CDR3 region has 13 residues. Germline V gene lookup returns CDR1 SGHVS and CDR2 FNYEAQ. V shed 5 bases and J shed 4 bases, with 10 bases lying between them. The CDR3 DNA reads TGTGCCAGCAGCGGCGAAGTAGCAGATACGCAGTATTTT. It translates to CASSGEVADTQYF.

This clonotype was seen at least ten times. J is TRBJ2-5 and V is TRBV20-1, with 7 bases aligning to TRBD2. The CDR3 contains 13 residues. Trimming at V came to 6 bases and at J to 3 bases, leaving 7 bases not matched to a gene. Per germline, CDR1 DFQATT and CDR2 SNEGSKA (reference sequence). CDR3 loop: CSATGLSKETQYF. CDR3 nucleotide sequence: TGCAGTGCCACGGGACTATCGAAAGAGACCCAGTACTTC.

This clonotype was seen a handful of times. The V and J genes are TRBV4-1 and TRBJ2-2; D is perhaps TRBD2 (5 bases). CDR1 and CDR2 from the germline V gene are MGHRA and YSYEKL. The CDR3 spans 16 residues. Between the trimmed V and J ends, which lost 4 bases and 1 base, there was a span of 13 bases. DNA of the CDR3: TGCGCCAGCAGCCCACTGAGGACTGTGAACACCGGGGAGCTGTTTTTT. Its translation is CASSPLRTVNTGELFF.